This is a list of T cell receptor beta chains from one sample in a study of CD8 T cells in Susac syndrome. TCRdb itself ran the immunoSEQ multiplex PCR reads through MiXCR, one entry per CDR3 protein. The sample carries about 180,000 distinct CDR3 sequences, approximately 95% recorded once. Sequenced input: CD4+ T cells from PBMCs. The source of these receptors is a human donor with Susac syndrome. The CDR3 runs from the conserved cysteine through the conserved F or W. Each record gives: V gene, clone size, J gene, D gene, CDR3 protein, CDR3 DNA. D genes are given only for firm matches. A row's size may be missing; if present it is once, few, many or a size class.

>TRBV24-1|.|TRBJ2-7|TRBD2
CATSDPGLGSQYF
TGTGCCACCAGTGATCCGGGACTAGGATCCCAGTACTTC
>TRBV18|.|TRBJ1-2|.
CASSPLDTYGYTF
TGTGCCAGCTCACCTCTCGACACCTATGGCTACACCTTC
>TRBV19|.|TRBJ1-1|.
CASRIGEGYTEAFF
TGTGCCAGTAGAATCGGAGAGGGATACACTGAAGCTTTCTTT
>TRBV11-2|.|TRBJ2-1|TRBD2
CASSFGLAGGHNEQFF
TGTGCCAGCAGCTTCGGACTAGCGGGAGGGCACAATGAGCAGTTCTTC
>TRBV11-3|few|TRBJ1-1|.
CASSFGPNTEAFF
TGTGCCAGCAGCTTCGGCCCGAACACTGAAGCTTTCTTT
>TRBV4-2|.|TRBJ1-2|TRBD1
CASRRTGGADYGYTF
TGTGCCAGCAGACGAACAGGGGGTGCAGACTATGGCTACACCTTC
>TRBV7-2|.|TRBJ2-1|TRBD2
CASSLALVAGRDEQFF
TGTGCCAGCAGCTTAGCTCTGGTAGCGGGAAGGGATGAGCAGTTCTTC
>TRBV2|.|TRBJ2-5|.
CASIPSGGAGETQYF
TGTGCCAGCATCCCGAGTGGGGGGGCGGGAGAGACCCAGTACTTC
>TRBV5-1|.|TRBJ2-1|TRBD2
CASSFPGLANNEQFF
TGCGCCAGCAGCTTCCCGGGACTAGCAAACAATGAGCAGTTCTTC
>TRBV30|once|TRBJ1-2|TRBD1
CAWSTGGSRIYGYTF
TGTGCCTGGAGTACAGGGGGCTCCAGGATCTATGGCTACACCTTC
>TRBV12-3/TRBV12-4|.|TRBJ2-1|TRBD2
CASSLSGLGTSGYNEQFF
TGTGCCAGCAGTTTATCTGGCCTGGGGACTAGCGGTTACAATGAGCAGTTCTTC
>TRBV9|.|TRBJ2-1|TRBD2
CASSVAGLAGGDNEQFF
TGTGCCAGCAGCGTAGCGGGACTAGCGGGGGGGGACAATGAGCAGTTCTTC
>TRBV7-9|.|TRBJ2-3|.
CASSQSSDTQYF
TGTGCCAGCAGCCAATCATCTGATACGCAGTATTTT
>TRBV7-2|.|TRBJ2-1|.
CASSLRELIFGEQFF
TGTGCCAGCAGCTTAAGGGAGCTAATTTTCGGTGAGCAGTTCTTC
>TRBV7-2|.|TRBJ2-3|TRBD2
CASSPGTSGPGDTQYF
TGTGCCAGCAGCCCCGGGACTAGCGGTCCCGGAGATACGCAGTATTTT
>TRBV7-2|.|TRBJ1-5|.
CASSSHGDQPQHF
TGTGCCAGCAGCTCGCACGGGGATCAGCCCCAGCATTTT
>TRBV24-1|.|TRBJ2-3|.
CATSDYGPSTDTQYF
TGTGCCACCAGTGATTATGGTCCTAGCACAGATACGCAGTATTTT
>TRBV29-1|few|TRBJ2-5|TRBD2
CSVVGLAGGGETQYF
TGCAGCGTTGTGGGACTAGCGGGAGGAGGAGAGACCCAGTACTTC
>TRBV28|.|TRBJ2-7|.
CASRREPKRSYEQYF
TGTGCCAGCAGACGGGAACCTAAACGAAGCTACGAGCAGTACTTC
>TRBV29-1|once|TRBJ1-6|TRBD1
CSVRTGSSYNSPLHF
TGCAGCGTTCGGACAGGAAGCTCCTATAATTCACCCCTCCACTTT
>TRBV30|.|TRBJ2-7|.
CAWDTGSAEQYF
TGTGCCTGGGACACGGGCTCTGCCGAGCAGTACTTC
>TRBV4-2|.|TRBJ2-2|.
CASSGDAGDTGELFF
TGTGCCAGCAGCGGTGACGCAGGAGACACCGGGGAGCTGTTTTTT
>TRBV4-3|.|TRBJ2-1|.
CASSPTPGPGSYNEQFF
TGCGCCAGCAGCCCCACCCCTGGGCCTGGCTCCTACAATGAGCAGTTCTTC
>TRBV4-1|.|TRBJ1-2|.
CASSQERGSYGYTF
TGCGCCAGCAGCCAAGAAAGGGGGAGTTATGGCTACACCTTC
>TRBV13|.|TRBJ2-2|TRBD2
CASSYRREGFSGRANTGELFF
TGTGCCAGCAGCTACAGGCGCGAAGGCTTTAGCGGGAGGGCGAACACCGGGGAGCTGTTTTTT
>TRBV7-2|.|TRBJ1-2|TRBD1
CASSPGQSNHGYTF
TGTGCCAGCAGCCCGGGACAGTCCAATCATGGCTACACCTTC
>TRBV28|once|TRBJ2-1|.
CASLDSYNEQFF
TGTGCCAGCCTCGACTCCTACAATGAGCAGTTCTTC
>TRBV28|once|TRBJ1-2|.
CASQSGASYGYTF
TGTGCCAGCCAGTCCGGGGCCAGCTATGGCTACACCTTC
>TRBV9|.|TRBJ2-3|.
CASSVAGLWTDTQYF
TGTGCCAGCAGCGTAGCGGGATTGTGGACAGATACGCAGTATTTT
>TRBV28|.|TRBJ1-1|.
CASTQRDTEAFF
TGTGCCAGCACCCAAAGGGACACTGAAGCTTTCTTT
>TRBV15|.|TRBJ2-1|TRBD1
CATSTTDRGNNEQFF
TGTGCCACCAGCACAACGGACAGGGGTAACAATGAGCAGTTCTTC
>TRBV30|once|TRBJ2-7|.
CAWDRATLGGYEQYF
TGTGCCTGGGACCGGGCTACGCTGGGGGGCTACGAGCAGTACTTC
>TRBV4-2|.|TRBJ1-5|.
CASSQEGRTIDQPQHF
TGTGCCAGCAGCCAAGAGGGGCGGACAATAGATCAGCCCCAGCATTTT
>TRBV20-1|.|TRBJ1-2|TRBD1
CSAEQGGAYGYTF
TGCAGTGCCGAACAGGGGGGGGCATATGGCTACACCTTC
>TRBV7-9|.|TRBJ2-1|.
CASSLSPDRYNEQFF
TGTGCCAGCAGCTTATCCCCGGACCGGTACAATGAGCAGTTCTTC
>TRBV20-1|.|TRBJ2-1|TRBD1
CSARGQGALNEQFF
TGCAGTGCTAGAGGACAGGGGGCGCTCAATGAGCAGTTCTTC
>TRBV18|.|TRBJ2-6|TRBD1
CASSPTGDSGANVLTF
TGTGCCAGCTCACCAACAGGGGACTCTGGGGCCAACGTCCTGACTTTC
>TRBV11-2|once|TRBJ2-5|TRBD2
CASSLGVAGEQETQYF
TGTGCCAGCAGCTTAGGCGTAGCGGGGGAACAAGAGACCCAGTACTTC
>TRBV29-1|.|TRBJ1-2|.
CSVDPSFYGYTF
TGCAGCGTTGATCCCAGTTTCTATGGCTACACCTTC